This T cell receptor (beta chain) derives from a study of T cells in Graves' hyperthyroidism and ophthalmopathy. Amplification of TCR beta CDR3 regions used RNA as the template. Primed by the HTBI set, a first-round RT-PCR was run on the TCR CDR3. TCRdb fed the multiplex PCR reads into MiXCR, producing one record per CDR3 protein. The repertoire holds about 590,000 distinct CDR3 sequences, approximately 14% seen once, with under 7.5% in the top ten. Hyperthyroidism in the patients, aged 18 to 65, was newly diagnosed and under 2 months in duration. Exclusion criteria comprised uncontrolled infection, other autoimmune disease, pregnancy or lactation. Study-wide results and caveats: Blood samples included most of the expanded thyroid clonotypes exceeding 0.001. Ophthalmopathy, which appeared later, was predicted by the model a median roughly 6.4 months before onset.

This clonotype was found many times. Its antigen is still unknown. Losses at the gene ends were 6 bases for V and 5 bases for J; bases not matched to a gene: 11. Per germline, CDR1 MNHEY and CDR2 SVGEGT. This CDR3 has 16 residues. The clonotype originates from a woman aged 30 to 39 with Graves' hyperthyroidism. Sequences were obtained from blood. J is TRBJ2-1 and V is TRBV6-2 or TRBV6-3; 9 positions agree with TRBD1. CDR3 nucleotide sequence: TGTGCCAGCAGCAGGACCGGGACAGGGTTCCACAATGAGCAGTTCTTC. It yields the protein CASSRTGTGFHNEQFF.